These 21 T cell receptor delta chains originate from one sample sequenced in a study of gamma-delta T cells after stem cell transplantation. TCRdb reanalysed the RT-PCR reads with CATT. Of approximately 3,000 delta-chain clones listed, 1.5% to 2% are singletons. The sample was gamma-delta T cells. The receptor set was obtained from a human donor. It is not recorded whose cells these are; they may come from a transplant donor.

On this clone: TCRdb pairs this DNA with a much larger clone's protein that differs at residue 13, likely a read error; the protein shown was translated from the DNA. The chain uses TRDV2 and TRDJ1; TRDD3 aligns across 10 bases. CDR3 length: 19 residues. Trimming took 0 bases from V and 0 from J; bases not matched to a gene: 12. Germline CDR1 is GEAIGNYY and CDR2 is EKD. The CDR3 nucleotides read TGTGCCTGTGACACCGTACTGGGGGATCCGTTCCCGCACACCGATAAACTCATCTTT. This codes for CACDTVLGDPFPHTDKLIF.

On this clone itself: The protein in TCRdb stems from a much larger clone and differs at residue 5 from this DNA's translation, likely a read error; here the protein is translated from the DNA. The V and J genes are TRDV2 and TRDJ1, with 8 bases that match TRDD3. The V segment lost 3 bases and the J segment 3 bases; nucleotides outside the gene matches: 20. CDR3 length: 19 residues. Germline V CDR1 and CDR2: GEAIGNYY, EKD. CDR3 DNA: TGTGCCTGTGACGCCGTTATTGGGTGGGGGATTTACCCGGCCGATAAACTCATCTTT. Its translation is CACDAVIGWGIYPADKLIF.

Note on this clone: A read error is likely here: a far larger clone is one base away. At the DNA level, this CDR3 is encoded by other sequences in the same sample as well. The CDR3 nucleotides read TGTGCATGTGACATACTGGGGGATAGTACCTGGGACACCCGACAGATGTTTTTC. Protein sequence: CACDILGDSTWDTRQMFF. V usage is TRDV2 and J usage is TRDJ3, with 11 bases matching TRDD3. The CDR3 is 18 amino acids. The germline V gene encodes CDR1 GEAIGNYY and CDR2 EKD.

Many counts were recorded for this clone. A read error is the likely source, as a far larger clone sits one nucleotide away. Other nucleotide sequences from this sample produce the same CDR3. The chain combines TRDV2 with TRDJ1; 9 nucleotides line up with TRDD3. The germline CDR1 and CDR2 sequences are GEAIGNYY and EKD. The CDR3 runs to 16 residues. V lost 3 bases and J lost 1; bases outside the gene matches: 8. The CDR3 coding sequence is TGTGCCTGTGACCCTTTACTGGGGGACTCCACCGATAAACTCATCTTT. Its protein is CACDPLLGDSTDKLIF.

This clone occurred a few times. The chain uses TRDV2 and TRDJ1; 13 bases align to TRDD3. The V gene end was trimmed by 3 bases and the J gene end by 2 bases; junction bases not matched to a gene: 5. The CDR3 is 16 amino acids. Germline loops: CDR1 GEAIGNYY, CDR2 EKD. CDR3 DNA sequence: TGTGCCTGTGACGTACTGGGGGATACGCAAACCGATAAACTCATCTTT. It is translated as CACDVLGDTQTDKLIF.

A remark on this clone: The protein that TCRdb holds for this DNA derives from a much larger clone and differs from the translated DNA at residue 5, which likely indicates a read error; the protein shown here is translated from the DNA. V usage is TRDV2 and J usage is TRDJ1; TRDD3 aligns across 11 bases. The germline V gene has CDR1 GEAIGNYY and CDR2 EKD. The CDR3 has 17 residues. J lost 0 bases, V lost 3 bases, and 8 bases had no gene match. The CDR3 region has the DNA TGTGCCTGTGACTTACTGGGGGATAGGGAGTACACCGATAAACTCATCTTT. This encodes CACDLLGDREYTDKLIF.

This clone was picked up a small number of times. TCRdb's protein for this DNA is that of a much larger clone and differs from the translation at residue 11, likely a read error; the protein shown is the DNA translation. V and J are TRDV2 and TRDJ3; a possible D gene is TRDD3 (5 bases). The CDR3 is 24 residues long. V dropped 2 bases and J dropped 1 base, with 32 bases sitting between them. Germline V gene data show CDR1 as GEAIGNYY and CDR2 as EKD. The CDR3 loop is CACDIAPPGGGTSSPSWDTRQMFF. CDR3 DNA: TGTGCCTGTGACATAGCCCCGCCGGGGGGGGGTACGTCCTCACCTTCCTGGGACACCCGACAGATGTTTTTC.

On this clone itself: A read error is the likely source, as a far larger clone sits one nucleotide away. The sample contains more than one DNA sequence encoding this CDR3. This chain links TRDV2 with TRDJ1; TRDD3 aligns across 13 bases. Germline assignment: CDR1 GEAIGNYY and CDR2 EKD. The CDR3 runs 18 residues. The DNA for the CDR3 is TGTGCCTGTGACACCCTGCTACTGGGGGATACGCCAACCGATAAACTCATTTTT. Translating gives CACDTLLLGDTPTDKLIF.

There are a few counts of this clone. A far larger clone lies a single base away; this is likely a read error. V is TRDV2 and J is TRDJ3; D perhaps matches TRDD3 (6 bases). The V gene lost 0 bases and the J gene lost 2 bases, with 22 bases spanning the gap. The CDR3 consists of 21 residues. Germline V gene data show CDR1 as GEAIGNYY and CDR2 as EKD. The CDR3 DNA follows: TGTGCCTGTGACACCGTGGAGAGAGGGAGGGATAACCCCTGGGACACCCGACAGATGTTTTTC. As protein: CACDTVERGRDNPWDTRQMFF.

For this clone: This DNA translates differently at residue 10 from the TCRdb protein, which is that of a much larger clone; a read error is likely, and the protein shown is the DNA's own translation. V is TRDV2 and J is TRDJ1, with a tentative D call TRDD3 (6 bases). Germline V lookup: CDR1 GEAIGNYY, CDR2 EKD. The CDR3 is made up of 15 amino acids. V dropped 1 base and J dropped 4 bases, with 15 bases sitting between them. The CDR3 DNA sequence: TGTGCCTGTGACACGTTGGGGATGGGGATCGATAAACTCATCTTT. It specifies CACDTLGMGIDKLIF.

To note about this clone: This DNA's translation differs at residue 5 from TCRdb's protein, which comes from a much larger clone; a read error is likely, and the protein shown is translated from the DNA. V gene TRDV2 combines with J gene TRDJ1, with a possible D match to TRDD2 (5 bases). V lost 3 bases and J lost 5, with 24 bases in between. The CDR3 is 17 amino acids. Germline loops: CDR1 GEAIGNYY, CDR2 EKD. The CDR3 region is CACDALSSLTSGDKLIF. The CDR3 coding sequence is TGTGCCTGTGACGCCCTCTCTTCCCTCACTTCGGGGGATAAACTCATCTTT.

Concerning this clone itself: TCRdb's protein for this DNA is that of a much larger clone and differs from the translation at residue 7, likely a read error; the protein shown is the DNA translation. The chain carries TRDV2 and TRDJ1; D is undetermined. The V end lost 0 bases, the J end lost 4 bases, and 14 bases lay between the germline ends. CDR1 GEAIGNYY and CDR2 EKD come from the germline V gene. The CDR3 runs to 15 residues. The CDR3 nucleotides are TGTGCCTGTGACACCCTGGAGTCAAAGAGCGATAAACTCATCTTT. This sequence encodes CACDTLESKSDKLIF.

This clone has at least ten counts. A far larger clone is just one base off, so this is likely a read error. The rearrangement joins TRDV2 to TRDJ1; a possible D gene is TRDD3 (5 bases). Germline V gene lookup returns CDR1 GEAIGNYY and CDR2 EKD. CDR3 length: 17 amino acids. Trimming removed 0 bases at V and 0 bases at J, with 16 bases between. Here the CDR3 DNA reads TGTGCCTGTGACACCGTTGGGGCCGGATTATACACCGATAAACTCATCTTT. This encodes CACDTVGAGLYTDKLIF.

As regards this clone: The protein held in TCRdb is that of a much larger clone and does not match this DNA's translation at residue 5, likely because of a read error; the protein shown is translated from the DNA. V and J are TRDV2 and TRDJ3, with 8 bases identical to TRDD3. Germline V lookup: CDR1 GEAIGNYY, CDR2 EKD. The CDR3 has 19 residues. V shed 2 bases, J shed 0 bases, and the junction held 8 bases outside the gene matches. The CDR3 loop reads CACDSTGGYSSWDTRQMFF. The DNA of the CDR3 is TGTGCCTGTGACAGTACTGGGGGCTATAGCTCCTGGGACACCCGACAGATGTTTTTC.

Turning to this clone: TCRdb's entry gives the protein of a much larger clone, which mismatches this DNA's translation at residue 3, likely from a read error; the protein reported here is translated from the DNA. The gene calls are TRDV2 and TRDJ1; the D gene is possibly TRDD3 (5 bases). Germline V gene data show CDR1 as GEAIGNYY and CDR2 as EKD. The CDR3 length is 15 residues. The CDR3 sequence is CAFDTVGTYTDKLIF. The CDR3 nucleotides read TGTGCCTTTGACACAGTGGGGACGTACACCGATAAACTCATCTTT.

Notes on this clone: With a far larger clone one base away, a read error is the likely cause. The CDR3 DNA follows: TGTGCCCGTGACTCCGTAGAGGGGGATACGCGACCCACCTGGGACACCCGACAGATGTTTTTC. This encodes CARDSVEGDTRPTWDTRQMFF. The chain uses TRDV2 and TRDJ3, with TRDD3 identical over 10 bases. The CDR3 is 21 amino acids. The germline V gene has CDR1 GEAIGNYY and CDR2 EKD.

This clone came up a few times. TCRdb attributes to this sequence the protein of a much larger clone, which differs from the DNA translation at residue 14; a read error is likely, and the protein displayed is translated from the DNA. V is TRDV2 and J is TRDJ1, with 12 bases aligning to TRDD3. Losses at the gene ends were 3 bases for V and 3 bases for J; bases not matched to a gene: 16. Germline CDR1 is GEAIGNYY and CDR2 is EKD. The CDR3 runs to 19 residues. CDR3 residues: CACDPVLGDTQLYADKLIF. The CDR3 DNA reads TGTGCCTGTGACCCGGTACTGGGGGATACACAGTTGTACGCCGATAAACTCATCTTT.

For this clone: TCRdb's listed protein matches a much larger clone and diverges from this DNA's translation at residue 16, likely through a read error; the protein shown comes from the DNA. The V call is TRDV2, the J call TRDJ1; 13 positions match TRDD3. The germline V gene encodes CDR1 GEAIGNYY and CDR2 EKD. This CDR3 region has 18 residues. The CDR3 sequence is CACDTLTGGYENTDKPIF. CDR3 sequence (DNA): TGTGCCTGTGACACGCTGACTGGGGGATACGAGAACACCGATAAACCCATCTTT.

The rearrangement links TRDV2 to TRDJ1; TRDD3 matches at 11 bases. Germline CDR1 and CDR2: GEAIGNYY and EKD. The length of the CDR3 is 17 residues. The V segment lost 0 bases and the J segment 4 bases; nucleotides outside the gene matches: 9. CDR3 protein: CACDTGGLGDKGDKLIF. CDR3 sequence (DNA): TGTGCCTGTGACACCGGAGGACTGGGGGATAAGGGCGATAAACTCATCTTT.

Concerning this clone: The TCRdb protein, from a much larger clone, departs from this DNA's translation at residue 5, likely by read error; the protein shown derives from the DNA. The J gene is TRDJ1, the V gene TRDV2, with 9 bases matching TRDD3. This CDR3 is 14 amino acids long. Germline loops: CDR1 GEAIGNYY, CDR2 EKD. The CDR3 DNA reads TGCGCCTGTGACCAACTGGGGGAGTCCGATAAACTCATCTTT. Protein product: CACDQLGESDKLIF.

A remark on this clone: The protein TCRdb lists belongs to a much larger clone and differs from this DNA's translation at residue 16, which points to a read error; the protein shown is made from the DNA. The chain links TRDV2 to TRDJ1; 10 bases match TRDD3. From germline, CDR1 is GEAIGNYY and CDR2 EKD. The CDR3 length is 18 residues. CDR3 sequence: CACDTVDKTGGFTDKHIF. The CDR3 region has the DNA TGTGCCTGTGACACCGTCGACAAAACTGGGGGATTTACCGATAAACACATCTTT.